This T cell receptor beta chain was documented in a study of T cell responses to AZD1222 COVID-19 vaccine. Study-wide results and limits: Donors in the cohort were predominantly white British and more often female, and clonal diversity was possibly underestimated. Vaccination with two AZD1222 doses was followed by a rise in Spike-specific TCR breadth and depth. AZD1222 recipients seropositive at baseline numbered only 5 or 6.

Assay: immunoSEQ multiplex PCR; the TCRdb copy retains only in-frame clones and omits some. Seen here are about 59,000 clones, 84% observed once, and the top ten hold 20%. A remark on this clone: What it recognizes is unknown.

The germline V gene has CDR1 LGHNA and CDR2 YSLEER. V shed 0 bases and J shed 4 bases, with 9 bases lying between them. The CDR3 sequence is 14 residues long. The sequencing here drew on peripheral blood, taken on day 0 of AZD1222 vaccination. This sequence joins TRBV4-3 and TRBJ1-2; D is unresolved. The TCR originated in an adult in good health. CDR3 nucleotides: TGCGCCAGCAGCCAAGACCTTGGACCCTATGGCTACACCTTC. Amino acids: CASSQDLGPYGYTF.